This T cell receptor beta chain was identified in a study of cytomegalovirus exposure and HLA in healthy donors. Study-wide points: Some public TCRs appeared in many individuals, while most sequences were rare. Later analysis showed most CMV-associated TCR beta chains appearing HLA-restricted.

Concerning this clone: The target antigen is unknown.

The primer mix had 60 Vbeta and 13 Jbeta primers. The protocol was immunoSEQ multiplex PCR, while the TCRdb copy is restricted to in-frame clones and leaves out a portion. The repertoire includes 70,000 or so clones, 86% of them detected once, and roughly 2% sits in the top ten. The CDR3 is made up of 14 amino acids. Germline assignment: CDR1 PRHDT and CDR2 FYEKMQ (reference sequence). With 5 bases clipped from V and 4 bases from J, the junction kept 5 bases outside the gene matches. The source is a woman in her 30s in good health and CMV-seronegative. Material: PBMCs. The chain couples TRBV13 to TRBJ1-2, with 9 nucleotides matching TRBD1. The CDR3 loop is CASSPPGQGYGYTF. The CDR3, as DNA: TGTGCCAGCAGCCCCCCGGGACAGGGCTATGGCTACACCTTC.